The source of this T cell receptor beta chain is a study of cytomegalovirus exposure and HLA in healthy donors. Findings and caveats of the study: Upon later analysis, TCR association rates were observed to vary by HLA locus, being highest for DRB1 and lowest for HLA-C. Near-uniform donor sequencing depth was presumed by presence/absence analyses. Sequence variants that were highly shared formed a cluster that was likely a sequencing artifact.

PCR primers comprised 60 Vbeta and 13 Jbeta primers. Produced via immunoSEQ multiplex PCR; TCRdb's table is partial and in-frame only. The sample shows approximately 90,000 clones, over 60% of them seen only once. In regard to this clone: Its antigen is undetermined.

Per the germline V gene, CDR1 is MNHNY and CDR2 is SVGAGI (reference sequence). V lost 0 bases, J lost 4 bases, and 8 bases stayed unmatched. CDR3 size: 16 residues. The chain employs TRBV6-6 and TRBJ1-1; 7 nucleotides agree with TRBD1. Material for sequencing was PBMCs. This sequence was found in a man aged 25-45 years in good health and CMV-seronegative. Here the CDR3 DNA reads TGTGCCAGCAGTTACTCGACAGGGAGTTTGAGCACTGAAGCTTTCTTT. This sequence encodes CASSYSTGSLSTEAFF.